These 10 T cell receptor beta chains came from one sample sequenced in a study of identical twins. Using its own MiXCR run on the 5' RACE reads, TCRdb lists one record per CDR3 protein. The sample records 1.5 million to 2 million distinct CDR3 sequences, 32% being singletons. The sample taken for sequencing was cord blood. These receptors all stem from a newborn girl in good health.

V and J are TRBV5-1 and TRBJ2-1, with 7 bases matching TRBD2. There are 15 residues in the CDR3. V shed 1 base, J shed 3 bases, and the junction held 4 bases outside the gene matches. Germline lookup yields CDR1 SGHRS and CDR2 YFSETQ. DNA of the CDR3: TGCGCCAGCAGCTTGATGACGGGGGGCTACAATGAGCAGTTCTTC. Translating it yields CASSLMTGGYNEQFF. The full variable domain, in which reference TRBV5-1 and TRBJ2-1 provide the parts outside the CDR3, is KAGVTQTPRYLIKTRGQQVTLSCSPISGHRSVSWYQQTPGQGLQFLFEYFSETQRNKGNFPGRFSGRQFSNSRSEMNVSTLELGDSALYLCASSLMTGGYNEQFFGPGTRLTVL.

This sequence joins TRBV5-6 and TRBJ2-1; no firm D call. CDR3 length: 15 residues. Trimming removed 4 bases from V and 0 bases from J, with 11 bases in between. CDR1 is SGHDT, CDR2 YYEEEE, per germline. The CDR3 nucleotides read TGTGCCAGCAGCCCCCTTACCAGCTCCTACAATGAGCAGTTCTTC. This sequence encodes CASSPLTSSYNEQFF. The full variable domain, its missing parts supplied by reference TRBV5-6 and TRBJ2-1, is DAGVTQSPTHLIKTRGQQVTLRCSPKSGHDTVSWYQQALGQGPQFIFQYYEEEERQRGNFPDRFSGHQFPNYSSELNVNALLLGDSALYLCASSPLTSSYNEQFFGPGTRLTVL.

To note about this clonotype: This clone may be a read error of a much larger clone one base away. V and J are TRBV2 and TRBJ2-1; 7 nucleotides align to TRBD2. The germline V gene encodes CDR1 SNHLY and CDR2 FYNNEI. Losses at the gene ends were 7 bases for V and 5 bases for J; bases not matched to a gene: 5. The CDR3 runs 13 residues. The CDR3 spells CASNPAGHNEQFF. The DNA for the CDR3 is TGTGCCAGCAACCCAGCGGGGCACAATGAGCAGTTCTTC.

This clonotype was seen many times. Mismatch with germline at one junction end may stem from a read error. The CDR3 region is CASSLVPGTSTDTQYF. The CDR3 bases are TGTGCCAGCAGCTTAGTTCCCGGGACTAGCACAGATACGCAGTATTTT. V gene TRBV5-1 combines with J gene TRBJ2-3; D is possibly TRBD2 (6 bases). CDR3 length: 16 amino acids. The germline V gene encodes CDR1 SGHRS and CDR2 YFSETQ.

Remarks on this clonotype: An end of the junction differs from the germline gene, which may be a read error. The chain employs TRBV5-1 and TRBJ2-1, with D tentatively TRBD2 (5 bases). The CDR3 extends over 15 amino acids. Germline values: CDR1 SGHRS, CDR2 YFSETQ. The CDR3 loop reads CASSRGQDSYSEQFF. CDR3 bases: TGCGCCAGCAGCCGAGGGCAGGACTCCTACAGTGAGCAGTTCTTC. The whole variable domain, filled in from reference TRBV5-1 and TRBJ2-1, reads KAGVTQTPRYLIKTRGQQVTLSCSPISGHRSVSWYQQTPGQGLQFLFEYFSETQRNKGNFPGRFSGRQFSNSRSEMNVSTLELGDSALYLCASSRGQDSYSEQFFGPGTRLTVL.

This clonotype was seen a handful of times. This chain uses TRBV7-9 with TRBJ2-3; D is unresolved. CDR3 size: 15 residues. The germline V and J ends were trimmed by 4 bases and 0 bases, with 11 bases remaining between them. Germline V gene lookup returns CDR1 SEHNR and CDR2 FQNEAQ (reference sequence). The CDR3 nucleotides read TGTGCCAGCAGCTCCCGATACGCGAGCACAGATACGCAGTATTTT. Translated: CASSSRYASTDTQYF.

The chain carries TRBV20-1 and TRBJ2-5; 7 bases align to TRBD2. J was trimmed by 13 bases and V by 4 bases; bases with no gene match: 18. CDR3 length: 14 amino acids. Germline CDR1 is DFQATT and CDR2 is SNEGSKA (reference sequence). The CDR3 reads CSAKGASGTYERYF. In DNA, the CDR3 is TGCAGTGCTAAAGGGGCTAGCGGTACCTACGAGCGGTACTTC.

The CDR3 loop reads CASTYGGDNEQFF. As DNA, the CDR3 is TGTGCCAGCACCTACGGGGGGGACAATGAGCAGTTCTTC. The rearrangement links TRBV6-5 to TRBJ2-1, with 8 bases matching TRBD2. Unmatched junction bases numbered 4, after V lost 7 bases and J lost 5 bases. This CDR3 comprises 13 residues. The V gene's germline CDR1 is MNHEY and CDR2 SVGAGI.

The chain joins TRBV6-5 to TRBJ2-7; 11 nucleotides align to TRBD1. The CDR3 totals 16 residues. With 4 bases clipped from V and 3 bases from J, the junction kept 8 bases outside the gene matches. Looked up from germline, CDR1 is MNHEY and CDR2 is SVGAGI. The CDR3 bases are TGTGCCAGCAGTTCCGTCGGACAGGGGGCGGTCTACGAGCAGTACTTC. Protein product: CASSSVGQGAVYEQYF.

This clonotype has more than one count but fewer than ten. The rearrangement uses TRBV5-1 and TRBJ2-5, with D maybe TRBD2 (5 bases). This CDR3 has 13 amino acids. The V gene lost 4 bases and the J gene lost 5 bases, with 12 bases spanning the gap. Germline-derived CDR1 and CDR2 are SGHRS and YFSETQ. CDR3 bases: TGCGCCAGCAGCCCCGGGGATAGGGAGACCCAGTACTTC. Translating it yields CASSPGDRETQYF.